This TCR beta chain was profiled in a study of radiation and T cells in renal cell carcinoma. Study-wide context: Nephrectomy followed 15 Gy stereotactic body radiation by 4 weeks.

Libraries were prepared by immunoSEQ multiplex PCR; TCRdb keeps only in-frame clonotypes and omits some of them. The table includes fewer than 150,000 clones, 88% detected once. Time point meaning: blood 2 weeks post-SBRT. Treatment noted: 15 Gy SBRT to primary tumor, nephrectomy 4 weeks later. The patient's renal cell carcinoma had clear cell pathology. The sequences come from blood, collected from a patient whose treatment included radiotherapy and nephrectomy. This receptor was identified in a woman in her seventies with renal cell carcinoma.

DNA of the CDR3: TGTGCCAGCAGGTCAATCGGGGCGAACACCGGGGAGCTGTTTTTT. Translating gives CASRSIGANTGELFF. V usage is TRBV6-6 and J usage is TRBJ2-2, with D tentatively TRBD2 (5 bases). Germline V gene data show CDR1 as MNHNY and CDR2 as SVGAGI (reference sequence). This CDR3 is 15 amino acids long. The V gene lost 6 bases and the J gene lost 0 bases, with 11 bases spanning the gap.